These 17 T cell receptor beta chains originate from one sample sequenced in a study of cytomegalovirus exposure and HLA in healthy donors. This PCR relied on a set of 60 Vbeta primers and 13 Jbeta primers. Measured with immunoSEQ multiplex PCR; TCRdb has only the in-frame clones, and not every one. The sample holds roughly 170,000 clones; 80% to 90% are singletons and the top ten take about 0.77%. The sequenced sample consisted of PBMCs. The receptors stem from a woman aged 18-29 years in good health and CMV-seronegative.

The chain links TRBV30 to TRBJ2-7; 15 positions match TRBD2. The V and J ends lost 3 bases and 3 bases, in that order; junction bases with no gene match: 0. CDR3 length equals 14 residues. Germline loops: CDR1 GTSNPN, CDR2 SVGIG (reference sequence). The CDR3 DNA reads TGTGCCTGGAGGGGACTAGCGGGAGGCTACGAGCAGTACTTC. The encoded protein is CAWRGLAGGYEQYF.

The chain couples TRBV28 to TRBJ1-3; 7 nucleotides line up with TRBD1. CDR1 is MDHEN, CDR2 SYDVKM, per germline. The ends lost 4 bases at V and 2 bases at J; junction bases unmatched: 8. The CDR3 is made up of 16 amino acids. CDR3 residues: CASSSRDRAAGNTIYF. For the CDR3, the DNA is TGTGCCAGCAGTTCCCGCGACAGGGCCGCTGGAAACACCATATATTTT.

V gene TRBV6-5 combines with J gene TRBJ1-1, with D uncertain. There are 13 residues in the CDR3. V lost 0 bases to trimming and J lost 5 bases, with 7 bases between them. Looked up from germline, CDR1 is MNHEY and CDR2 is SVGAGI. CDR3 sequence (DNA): TGTGCCAGCAGTTACTCTCGCGATACTGAAGCTTTCTTT. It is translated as CASSYSRDTEAFF.

CDR3 nucleotide sequence: TGTGCCAGTAGTATTAGCGGGAGGGCTACGCAGTATTTT. This sequence encodes CASSISGRATQYF. V is TRBV19 and J is TRBJ2-3; 11 nucleotides match TRBD2. The CDR3 totals 13 residues. With 3 bases clipped from V and 8 bases from J, the junction kept 1 base outside the gene matches. Per germline, CDR1 LNHDA and CDR2 SQIVND (reference sequence).

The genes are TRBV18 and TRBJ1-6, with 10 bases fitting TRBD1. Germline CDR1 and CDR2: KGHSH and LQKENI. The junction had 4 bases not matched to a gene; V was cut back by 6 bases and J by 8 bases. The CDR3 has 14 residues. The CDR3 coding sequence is TGTGCCAGCTCCCCAGGACAGGGGGATTCACCCCTCCACTTT. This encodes CASSPGQGDSPLHF.

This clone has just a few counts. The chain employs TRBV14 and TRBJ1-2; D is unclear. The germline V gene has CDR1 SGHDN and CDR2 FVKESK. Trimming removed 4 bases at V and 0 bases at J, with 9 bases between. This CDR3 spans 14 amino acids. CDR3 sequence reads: CASSRAATNYGYTF. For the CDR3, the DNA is TGTGCCAGCAGCCGGGCCGCGACTAACTATGGCTACACCTTC.

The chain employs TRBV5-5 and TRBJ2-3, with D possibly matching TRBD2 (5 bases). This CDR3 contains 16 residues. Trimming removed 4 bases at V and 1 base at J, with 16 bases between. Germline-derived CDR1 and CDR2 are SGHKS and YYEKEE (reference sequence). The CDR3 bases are TGTGCCAGCAGCCCACTGAGGGCCGGGGGCACAGATACGCAGTATTTT. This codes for CASSPLRAGGTDTQYF.

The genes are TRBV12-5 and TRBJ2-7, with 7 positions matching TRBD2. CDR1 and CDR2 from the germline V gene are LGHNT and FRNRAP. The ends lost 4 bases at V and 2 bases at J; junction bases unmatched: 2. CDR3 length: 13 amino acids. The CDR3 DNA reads TGTGCTAGTGGTTACAGCGGGACCTACGAGCAGTACTTC. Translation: CASGYSGTYEQYF.

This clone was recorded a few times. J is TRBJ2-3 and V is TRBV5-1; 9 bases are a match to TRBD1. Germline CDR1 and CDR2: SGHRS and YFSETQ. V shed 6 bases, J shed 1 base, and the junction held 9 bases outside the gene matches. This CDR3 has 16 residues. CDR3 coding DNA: TGCGCCAGCACCTCTGTCGGGACAGGGCGCACAGATACGCAGTATTTT. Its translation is CASTSVGTGRTDTQYF.

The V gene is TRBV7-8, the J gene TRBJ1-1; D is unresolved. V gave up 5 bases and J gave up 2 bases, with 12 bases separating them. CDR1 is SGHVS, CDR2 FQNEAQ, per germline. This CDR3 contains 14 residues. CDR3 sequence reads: CASSPRELNTEAFF. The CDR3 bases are TGTGCCAGCAGCCCGCGGGAGCTCAACACTGAAGCTTTCTTT.

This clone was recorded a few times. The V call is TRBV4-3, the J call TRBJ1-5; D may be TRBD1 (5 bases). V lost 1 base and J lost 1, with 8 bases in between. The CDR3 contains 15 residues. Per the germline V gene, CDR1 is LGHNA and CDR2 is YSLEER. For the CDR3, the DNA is TGCGCCAGCAGCCAAGGGAGGGACAGCAATCAGCCCCAGCATTTT. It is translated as CASSQGRDSNQPQHF.

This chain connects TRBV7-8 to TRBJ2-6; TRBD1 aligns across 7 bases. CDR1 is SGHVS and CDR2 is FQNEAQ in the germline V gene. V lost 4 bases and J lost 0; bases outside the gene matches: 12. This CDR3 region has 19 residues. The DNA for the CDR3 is TGTGCCAGCAGCTACGAAAGGGGACAGCGGATCTCTGGGGCCAACGTCCTGACTTTC. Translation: CASSYERGQRISGANVLTF.

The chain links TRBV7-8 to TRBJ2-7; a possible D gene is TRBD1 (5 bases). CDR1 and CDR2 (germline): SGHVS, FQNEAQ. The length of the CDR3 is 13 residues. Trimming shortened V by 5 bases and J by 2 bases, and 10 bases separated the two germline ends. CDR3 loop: CASSGRVTYEQYF. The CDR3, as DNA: TGTGCCAGCAGCGGCAGGGTCACCTACGAGCAGTACTTC.

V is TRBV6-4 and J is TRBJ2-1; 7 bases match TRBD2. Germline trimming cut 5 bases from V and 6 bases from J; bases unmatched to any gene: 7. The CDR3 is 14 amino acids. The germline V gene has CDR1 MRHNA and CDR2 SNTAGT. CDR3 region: CASSKAGSLNEQFF. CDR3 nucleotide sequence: TGTGCCAGCAGTAAAGCGGGATCCCTCAATGAGCAGTTCTTC.

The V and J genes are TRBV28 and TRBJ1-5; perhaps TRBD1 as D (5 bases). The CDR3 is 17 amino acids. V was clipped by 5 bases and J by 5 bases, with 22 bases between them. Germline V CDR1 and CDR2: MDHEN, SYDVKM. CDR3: CASSPAGVGSKYQPQHF. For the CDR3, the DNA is TGTGCCAGCAGTCCCGCGGGGGTCGGGAGCAAATATCAGCCCCAGCATTTT.

The CDR3: CASSPRTGHGYTF. CDR3 nucleotides: TGTGCCAGTAGTCCTAGGACAGGGCACGGCTACACCTTC. The genes are TRBV19 and TRBJ1-2; 8 nucleotides agree with TRBD1. This CDR3 region has 13 residues. Germline CDR1 and CDR2: LNHDA and SQIVND (reference sequence). V lost 5 bases to trimming and J lost 8 bases; unmatched junction nucleotides: 7.

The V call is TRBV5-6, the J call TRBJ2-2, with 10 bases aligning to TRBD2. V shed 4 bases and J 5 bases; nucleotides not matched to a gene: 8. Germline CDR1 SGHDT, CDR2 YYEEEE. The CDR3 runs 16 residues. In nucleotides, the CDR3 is TGTGCCAGCAGCCCCGAACTAGCGGGATTGACCGGGGAGCTGTTTTTT. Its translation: CASSPELAGLTGELFF.